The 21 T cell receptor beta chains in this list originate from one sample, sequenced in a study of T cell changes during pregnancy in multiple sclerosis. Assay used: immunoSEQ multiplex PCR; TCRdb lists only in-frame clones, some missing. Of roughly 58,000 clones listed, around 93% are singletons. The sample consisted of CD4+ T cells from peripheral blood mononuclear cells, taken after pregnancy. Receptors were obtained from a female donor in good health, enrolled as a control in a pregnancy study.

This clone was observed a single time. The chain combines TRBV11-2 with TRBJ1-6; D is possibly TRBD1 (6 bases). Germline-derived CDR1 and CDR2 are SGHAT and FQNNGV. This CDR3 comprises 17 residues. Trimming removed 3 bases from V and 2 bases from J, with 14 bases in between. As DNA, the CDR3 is TGTGCCAGCAGCTTGGCCGGCGGGGGGCCCTATAATTCACCCCTCCACTTT. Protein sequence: CASSLAGGGPYNSPLHF.

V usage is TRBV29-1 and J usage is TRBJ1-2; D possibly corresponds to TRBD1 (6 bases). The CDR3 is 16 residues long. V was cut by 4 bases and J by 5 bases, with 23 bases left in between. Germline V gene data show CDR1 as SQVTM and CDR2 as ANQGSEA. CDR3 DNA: TGCAGCGTTGTCAGTAGTGGGGGCAGTTCAGGGTATGGCTACACCTTC. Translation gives CSVVSSGGSSGYGYTF.

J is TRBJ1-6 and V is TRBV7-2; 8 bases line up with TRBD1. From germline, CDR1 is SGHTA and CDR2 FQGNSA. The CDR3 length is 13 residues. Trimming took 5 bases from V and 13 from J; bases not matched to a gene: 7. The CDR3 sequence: CASSPGQAHPLHF. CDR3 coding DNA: TGTGCCAGCAGCCCGGGACAGGCTCATCCCCTCCACTTT.

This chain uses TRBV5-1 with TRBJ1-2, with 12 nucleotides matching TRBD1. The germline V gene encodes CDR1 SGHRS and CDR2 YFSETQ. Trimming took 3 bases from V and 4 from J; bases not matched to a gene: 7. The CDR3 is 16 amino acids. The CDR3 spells CASSSGQGASAYGYTF. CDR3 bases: TGCGCCAGCAGCTCGGGACAGGGGGCGTCCGCCTATGGCTACACCTTC.

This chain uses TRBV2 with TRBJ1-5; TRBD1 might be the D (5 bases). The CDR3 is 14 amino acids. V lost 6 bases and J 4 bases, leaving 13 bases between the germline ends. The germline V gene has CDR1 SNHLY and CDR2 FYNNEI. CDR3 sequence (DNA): TGTGCCAGCAGGGGGGACTCACGGAATCAGCCCCAGCATTTT. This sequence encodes CASRGDSRNQPQHF.

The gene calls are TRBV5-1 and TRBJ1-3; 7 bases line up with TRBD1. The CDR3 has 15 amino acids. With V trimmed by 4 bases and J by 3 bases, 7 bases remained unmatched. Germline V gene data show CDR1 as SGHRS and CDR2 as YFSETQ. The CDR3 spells CASSRDSGRGNTIYF. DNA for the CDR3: TGCGCCAGCAGCCGGGACAGCGGCCGTGGAAACACCATATATTTT.

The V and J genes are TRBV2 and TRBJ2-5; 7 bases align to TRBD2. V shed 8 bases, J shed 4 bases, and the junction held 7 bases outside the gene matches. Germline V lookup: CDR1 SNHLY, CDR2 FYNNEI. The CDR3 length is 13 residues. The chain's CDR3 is CASWRDYRETQYF. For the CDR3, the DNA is TGTGCCAGCTGGAGGGACTACCGAGAGACCCAGTACTTC.

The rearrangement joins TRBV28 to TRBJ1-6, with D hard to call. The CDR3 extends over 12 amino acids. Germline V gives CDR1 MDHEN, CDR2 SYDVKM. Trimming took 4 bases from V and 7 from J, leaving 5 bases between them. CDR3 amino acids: CASSSGNSPLHF. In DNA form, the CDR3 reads TGTGCCAGCAGTTCGGGGAATTCACCCCTCCACTTT.

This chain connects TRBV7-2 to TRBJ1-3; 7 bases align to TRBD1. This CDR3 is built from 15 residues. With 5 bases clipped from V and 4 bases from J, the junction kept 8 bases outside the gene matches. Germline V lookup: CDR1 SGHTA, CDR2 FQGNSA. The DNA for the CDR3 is TGTGCCAGCAGCCGGACGACAGGGTCGGGAAACACCATATATTTT. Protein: CASSRTTGSGNTIYF.

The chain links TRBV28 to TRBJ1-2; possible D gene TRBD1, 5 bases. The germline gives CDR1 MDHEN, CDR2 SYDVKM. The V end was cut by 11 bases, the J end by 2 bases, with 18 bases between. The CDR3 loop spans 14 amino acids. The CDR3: CAAGPPNFNYGYTF. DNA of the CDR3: TGTGCCGCGGGGCCCCCGAACTTCAACTATGGCTACACCTTC.

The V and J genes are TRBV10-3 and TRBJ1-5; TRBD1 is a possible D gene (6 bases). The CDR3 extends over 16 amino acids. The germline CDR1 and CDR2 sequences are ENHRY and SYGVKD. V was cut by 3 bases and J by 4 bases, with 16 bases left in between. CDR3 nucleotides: TGTGCCATCAGTGATCAGTCAGGGCAGGGGAATCAGCCCCAGCATTTT. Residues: CAISDQSGQGNQPQHF.

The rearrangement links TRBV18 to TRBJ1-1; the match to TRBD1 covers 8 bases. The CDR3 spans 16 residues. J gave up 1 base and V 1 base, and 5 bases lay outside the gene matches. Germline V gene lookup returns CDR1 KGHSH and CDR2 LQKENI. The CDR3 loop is CASSPLAGTGNTEAFF. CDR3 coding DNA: TGTGCCAGCTCACCACTTGCCGGGACAGGGAACACTGAAGCTTTCTTT.

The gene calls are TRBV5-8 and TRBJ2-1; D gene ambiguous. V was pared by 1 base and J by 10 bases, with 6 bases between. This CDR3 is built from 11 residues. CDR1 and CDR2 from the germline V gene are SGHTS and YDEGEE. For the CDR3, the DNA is TGTGCCAGCAGCTTGCATCCCGAGCAGTTCTTC. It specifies CASSLHPEQFF.

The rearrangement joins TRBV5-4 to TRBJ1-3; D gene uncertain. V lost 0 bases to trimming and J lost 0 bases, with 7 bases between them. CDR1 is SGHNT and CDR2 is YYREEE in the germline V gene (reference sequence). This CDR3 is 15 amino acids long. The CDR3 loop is CASSLDPSSGNTIYF. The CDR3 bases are TGTGCCAGCAGCTTGGACCCGAGCTCTGGAAACACCATATATTTT.

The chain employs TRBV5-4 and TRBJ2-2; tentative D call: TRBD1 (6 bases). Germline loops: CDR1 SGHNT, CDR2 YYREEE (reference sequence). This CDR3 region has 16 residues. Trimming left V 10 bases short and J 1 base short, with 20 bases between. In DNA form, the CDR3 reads TGTGCCTCGACCTCCGGGACACAAAGGAACACCGGGGAGCTGTTTTTT. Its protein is CASTSGTQRNTGELFF.

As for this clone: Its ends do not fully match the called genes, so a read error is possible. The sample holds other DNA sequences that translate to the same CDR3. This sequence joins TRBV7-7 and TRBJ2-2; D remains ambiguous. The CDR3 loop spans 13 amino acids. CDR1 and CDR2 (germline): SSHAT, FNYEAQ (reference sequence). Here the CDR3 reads CASSLTGTGELFF. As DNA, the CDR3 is TGTGCTAGCAGCTTAACGGGCACCGGGGAGCTGTTTTTT.

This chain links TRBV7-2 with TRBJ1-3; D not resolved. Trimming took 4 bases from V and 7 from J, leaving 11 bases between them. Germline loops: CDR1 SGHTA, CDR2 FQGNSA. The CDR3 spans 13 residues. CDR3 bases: TGTGCCAGCAGCTCTTCGACTGTTAACACCATATATTTT. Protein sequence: CASSSSTVNTIYF. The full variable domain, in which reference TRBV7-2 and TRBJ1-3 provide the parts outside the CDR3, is GAGVSQSPSNKVTEKGKDVELRCDPISGHTALYWYRQSLGQGLEFLIYFQGNSAPDKSGLPSDRFSAERTGGSVSTLTIQRTQQEDSAVYLCASSSSTVNTIYFGEGSWLTVV.

The CDR3 loop is CAWKGQANTEAFF. CDR3 bases: TGTGCCTGGAAAGGACAGGCGAACACTGAAGCTTTCTTT. V and J are TRBV30 and TRBJ1-1; 7 bases line up with TRBD1. Germline loops: CDR1 GTSNPN, CDR2 SVGIG (reference sequence). The V gene end was trimmed by 4 bases and the J gene end by 1 base; junction bases not matched to a gene: 3. The CDR3 contains 13 residues. The variable domain in full, completed from reference TRBV30 and TRBJ1-1, reads SQTIHQWPATLVQPVGSPLSLECTVEGTSNPNLYWYRQAAGRGLQLLFYSVGIGQISSEVPQNLSASRPQDRQFILSSKKLLLSDSGFYLCAWKGQANTEAFFGQGTRLTVV.

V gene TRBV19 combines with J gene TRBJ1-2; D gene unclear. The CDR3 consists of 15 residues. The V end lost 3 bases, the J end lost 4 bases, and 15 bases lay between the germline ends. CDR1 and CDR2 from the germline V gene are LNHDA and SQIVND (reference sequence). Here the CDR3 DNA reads TGTGCCAGTAGTATTGGAGCATCCCCAGTCTATGGCTACACCTTC. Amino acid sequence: CASSIGASPVYGYTF.

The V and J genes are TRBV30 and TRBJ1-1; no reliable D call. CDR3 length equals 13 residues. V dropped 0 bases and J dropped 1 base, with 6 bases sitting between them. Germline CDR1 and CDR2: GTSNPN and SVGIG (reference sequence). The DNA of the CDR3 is TGTGCCTGGAGTGTACGGGGGAACACTGAAGCTTTCTTT. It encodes CAWSVRGNTEAFF. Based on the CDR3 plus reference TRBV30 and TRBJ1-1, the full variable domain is SQTIHQWPATLVQPVGSPLSLECTVEGTSNPNLYWYRQAAGRGLQLLFYSVGIGQISSEVPQNLSASRPQDRQFILSSKKLLLSDSGFYLCAWSVRGNTEAFFGQGTRLTVV.

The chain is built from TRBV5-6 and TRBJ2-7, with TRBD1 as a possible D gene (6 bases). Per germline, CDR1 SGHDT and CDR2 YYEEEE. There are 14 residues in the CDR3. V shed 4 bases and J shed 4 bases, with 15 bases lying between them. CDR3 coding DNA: TGTGCCAGCAGCGGGGGCCCAGGAACTTACGAGCAGTACTTC. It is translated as CASSGGPGTYEQYF.